Shown below are 20 T cell receptor beta chains from a single sample sequenced in a study of blood T cell repertoires in COVID-19. Sequencing was performed with immunoSEQ multiplex PCR; in TCRdb, only in-frame clones are kept and a portion is missing. Here the sample spans 150,000 to 200,000 clones, roughly 80% being singletons. Sequenced input: peripheral blood. The receptors come from a human donor in a cohort sampled during active COVID-19.

The chain recombines TRBV5-1 with TRBJ1-2; weak D call: TRBD1 (5 bases). The germline V gene encodes CDR1 SGHRS and CDR2 YFSETQ. The CDR3 has 13 residues. Trimming took off 0 bases at V and 7 bases at J, with 10 bases between the two ends. CDR3 sequence: CASSLEGEVGYTF. The CDR3 DNA reads as TGCGCCAGCAGCTTGGAAGGGGAGGTTGGCTACACCTTC.

The chain is built from TRBV5-8 and TRBJ1-2; maybe TRBD1 (6 bases). CDR3 size: 15 residues. The ends were cut back, 9 bases at V and 13 bases at J, with 31 bases in the middle. Germline CDR1 SGHTS, CDR2 YDEGEE. CDR3 amino acids: CANQDSSGWVSGGTF. CDR3 coding DNA: TGTGCCAACCAGGACAGTTCGGGTTGGGTCTCAGGCGGCACCTTC. Looking up the rest from reference TRBV5-8 and TRBJ1-2 gives the full variable domain: EAGVTQSPTHLIKTRGQQATLRCSPISGHTSVYWYQQALGLGLQFLLWYDEGEERNRGNFPPRFSGRQFPNYSSELNVNALELEDSALYLCANQDSSGWVSGGTFGSGTRLTVV.

The chain carries TRBV18 and TRBJ2-3; D gene ambiguous. Germline CDR1 is KGHSH and CDR2 is LQKENI. The CDR3 sequence is 14 residues long. Deletions cut 0 bases from V and 2 bases from J, with 6 bases between. The CDR3 protein is CASSPPIATDTQYF. CDR3 DNA: TGTGCCAGCTCACCACCGATAGCCACAGATACGCAGTATTTT. Looking up the rest from reference TRBV18 and TRBJ2-3 gives the full variable domain: NAGVMQNPRHLVRRRGQEARLRCSPMKGHSHVYWYRQLPEEGLKFMVYLQKENIIDESGMPKERFSAEFPKEGPSILRIQQVVRGDSAAYFCASSPPIATDTQYFGPGTRLTVL.

J is TRBJ2-3 and V is TRBV7-2; 9 bases match TRBD1. There are 16 residues in the CDR3. Per germline, CDR1 SGHTA and CDR2 FQGNSA. Trimming removed 4 bases from V and 2 bases from J; junction bases left unmatched: 7. The chain's CDR3 is CASSSWTGVNTDTQYF. DNA for the CDR3: TGTGCCAGCAGCTCCTGGACAGGGGTAAACACAGATACGCAGTATTTT.

The chain combines TRBV28 with TRBJ2-7; TRBD2 matches 7 bases. Germline loops: CDR1 MDHEN, CDR2 SYDVKM. J lost 0 bases, V lost 5 bases, and 1 base had no gene match. The CDR3 has 13 residues. The chain's CDR3 is CASSGGGSYEQYF. CDR3 nucleotide sequence: TGTGCCAGCAGTGGGGGGGGCTCCTACGAGCAGTACTTC.

The chain links TRBV7-9 to TRBJ2-6; a possible D gene is TRBD2 (6 bases). V gave up 0 bases and J gave up 4 bases, with 13 bases separating them. Germline CDR1 and CDR2: SEHNR and FQNEAQ (reference sequence). The CDR3 totals 17 residues. This chain's CDR3 is CASSLALGGSGANVLTF. The CDR3 nucleotides are TGTGCCAGCAGCTTAGCCTTGGGGGGATCCGGGGCCAACGTCCTGACTTTC.

This chain joins TRBV6-2 or TRBV6-3 and TRBJ2-1, with 9 bases fitting TRBD2. This CDR3 comprises 16 residues. Germline V lookup: CDR1 MNHEY, CDR2 SVGEGT. J gave up 7 bases and V 0 bases, and 7 bases lay outside the gene matches. CDR3 coding DNA: TGTGCCAGCAGTTACTCGGGCGGGAGGGTAGGTAATGAGCAGTTCTTC. This translates into CASSYSGGRVGNEQFF.

The chain employs TRBV6-6 and TRBJ2-2; 7 bases are shared with TRBD1. V shed 2 bases and J 5 bases; nucleotides not matched to a gene: 5. Germline V gene data show CDR1 as MNHNY and CDR2 as SVGAGI (reference sequence). CDR3 length: 15 amino acids. CDR3 DNA sequence: TGTGCCAGCAGTTACACATCAGGGGGAACCGGGGAGCTGTTTTTT. Translated: CASSYTSGGTGELFF.

This clone was detected a few times. The gene calls are TRBV4-3 and TRBJ2-7; 9 nucleotides agree with TRBD2. In germline, CDR1 is LGHNA, CDR2 YSLEER. The CDR3 runs 15 residues. V was pared by 0 bases and J by 6 bases, with 6 bases of the junction left unmatched. In DNA form, the CDR3 reads TGCGCCAGCAGCCAAGATGTGGGTAGCGGGGGCGAGCAGTACTTC. This sequence encodes CASSQDVGSGGEQYF.

This rearrangement joins TRBV28 to TRBJ1-2; 7 bases line up with TRBD1. The ends lost 5 bases at V and 3 bases at J; junction bases unmatched: 3. There are 13 residues in the CDR3. CDR1 and CDR2 from the germline V gene are MDHEN and SYDVKM. CDR3 sequence (DNA): TGTGCCAGCAGTGCCGGGACAGACTATGGCTACACCTTC. Translation: CASSAGTDYGYTF.

The chain is built from TRBV27 and TRBJ1-6; 7 positions match TRBD1. V lost 3 bases to trimming and J lost 9 bases; unmatched junction nucleotides: 5. CDR1 MNHEY and CDR2 SMNVEV come from the germline V gene (reference sequence). The CDR3 is 14 amino acids. The CDR3 nucleotides are TGTGCCAGCAGTTTCGAGACAGGGTTTTCACCCCTCCACTTT. Its protein is CASSFETGFSPLHF.

V and J are TRBV5-1 and TRBJ2-1, with D possibly TRBD2 on 5 matching bases. Trimming took off 0 bases at V and 5 bases at J, with 15 bases between the two ends. There are 16 residues in the CDR3. Germline CDR1 reads SGHRS; CDR2 reads YFSETQ. For the CDR3, the DNA is TGCGCCAGCAGCTTGGAACCGGCGGGTAGGAACAATGAGCAGTTCTTC. This encodes CASSLEPAGRNNEQFF.

Remarks on this clone: Other DNA sequences in the same sample also yield this CDR3. The J gene is TRBJ2-7, the V gene TRBV27; TRBD1 might be the D (5 bases). CDR3 size: 13 residues. V dropped 5 bases and J dropped 4 bases, with 12 bases sitting between them. Germline V gene lookup returns CDR1 MNHEY and CDR2 SMNVEV (reference sequence). The CDR3 reads CASSVRQGYEQYF. In DNA, the CDR3 is TGTGCCAGCAGTGTACGCCAGGGTTACGAGCAGTACTTC.

This sequence joins TRBV4-3 and TRBJ1-6; possibly TRBD1 for D (5 bases). In germline, CDR1 is LGHNA, CDR2 YSLEER. Trimming took 2 bases from V and 6 from J, leaving 8 bases between them. The length of the CDR3 is 14 residues. CDR3 amino acids: CASSQWTPNSPLHF. The CDR3 DNA reads as TGCGCCAGCAGCCAATGGACACCTAATTCACCCCTCCACTTT.

This clone was seen only once. V and J are TRBV5-6 and TRBJ2-1, with 14 nucleotides matching TRBD2. Trimming took 0 bases from V and 6 from J; bases not matched to a gene: 5. Germline-derived CDR1 and CDR2 are SGHDT and YYEEEE. The CDR3 runs to 17 residues. In DNA, the CDR3 is TGTGCCAGCAGCTTGGATAAGGGACTAGCGGGAGTCAATGAGCAGTTCTTC. Amino acid sequence: CASSLDKGLAGVNEQFF.

The gene calls are TRBV20-1 and TRBJ1-2; no definite D call. This CDR3 is 11 amino acids long. Germline CDR1 and CDR2: DFQATT and SNEGSKA (reference sequence). The V end was cut by 8 bases, the J end by 8 bases, with 15 bases between. In nucleotides, the CDR3 is TGCAGTTTTCAGCGTGAATACGGCTACACCTTC. Residues: CSFQREYGYTF.

The chain joins TRBV27 to TRBJ1-1; 11 nucleotides line up with TRBD1. J lost 4 bases, V lost 1 base, and 5 bases had no gene match. In germline, CDR1 is MNHEY, CDR2 SMNVEV (reference sequence). This CDR3 is built from 16 residues. DNA for the CDR3: TGTGCCAGCAGTTTATGGCGGGACAGGGGGGGCACTGAAGCTTTCTTT. Translating gives CASSLWRDRGGTEAFF.

This clone was counted a single time. The chain is built from TRBV25-1 and TRBJ2-1; 8 nucleotides match TRBD2. The V gene's germline CDR1 is MGHDK and CDR2 SYGVNS. The CDR3 sequence is 17 residues long. With V trimmed by 1 base and J by 2 bases, 7 bases remained unmatched. The CDR3 protein is CASSEWGGTRAYNEQFF. CDR3 nucleotide sequence: TGTGCCAGCAGTGAATGGGGCGGGACTAGGGCCTACAATGAGCAGTTCTTC. Filled out from reference TRBV25-1 and TRBJ2-1, the complete variable domain reads EADIYQTPRYLVIGTGKKITLECSQTMGHDKMYWYQQDPGMELHLIHYSYGVNSTEKGDLSSESTVSRIRTEHFPLTLESARPSHTSQYLCASSEWGGTRAYNEQFFGPGTRLTVL.

In this sample, this clone turned up a few times. This sequence joins TRBV20-1 and TRBJ1-4; D might be TRBD1 (6 bases). Germline assignment: CDR1 DFQATT and CDR2 SNEGSKA (reference sequence). Trimming left V 3 bases short and J 4 bases short, with 9 bases between. This CDR3 is built from 13 residues. The CDR3, as DNA: TGCAGTGCTAGTGGACAGATTAATGAAAAACTGTTTTTT. Protein sequence: CSASGQINEKLFF.

This rearrangement joins TRBV2 to TRBJ1-2, with D perhaps TRBD1 (6 bases). CDR3 length: 14 amino acids. Trimming cost V 5 bases and J 8 bases, with 18 bases left between them. Germline CDR1 SNHLY, CDR2 FYNNEI. Here the CDR3 DNA reads TGTGCCAGCAGTCGACAGGAGGCCCATCGAGGCTACACCTTC. Its protein is CASSRQEAHRGYTF.